The clone carrying this T cell receptor beta chain has only one observation. This specimen belongs to a study of blood T cell repertoires in COVID-19. In the study overall: Samples of COVID-19 (acute and convalescent) were obtained from the United States, Italy and Spain. From T cells, B-cell-depleted T cells, or PBMCs came the material, which was cDNA or gDNA.

Assay: immunoSEQ multiplex PCR; the TCRdb copy retains only in-frame clones and omits some. The sample lists just under 60,000 clones, around 87% occurring once. The CDR3 length is 15 residues. V shed 6 bases and J 1 base; nucleotides not matched to a gene: 6. Germline V lookup: CDR1 MGHDK, CDR2 SYGVNS. This receptor was identified in a human donor with active COVID-19. The donor label of this sample is uncertain. The sequencing sample was made of peripheral blood. V usage is TRBV25-1 and J usage is TRBJ1-2, with 9 nucleotides matching TRBD1. The CDR3: CASRRTGGGNYGYTF. The CDR3 DNA reads TGTGCCAGCAGACGAACAGGGGGCGGTAACTATGGCTACACCTTC.